Listed below are T cell receptor beta chains from one sample, sequenced in a study of T cell repertoires in cytomegalovirus infection. TCRdb recomputed calls from the reads with MiXCR, one row per CDR3 protein. This table has about 830,000 distinct CDR3 sequences, 30% to 35% appearing once. Their specific antigens are unknown. The source was cultured CD8+ T cells from PBMCs, collected from culture after CMV antigen stimulation. These receptor sequences come from a human donor in good health (CMV status not recorded). Some clones in this sample may be carry-over from other donors' samples. Both conserved end residues are part of each CDR3. A D gene is named only where the DNA matches it firmly. Some rows have no size entry. The others give once, few or many, or a class for an expanded clone.

v_call	d_call	clone_size	j_call	cdr3_length	cdr3_aa	cdr3_nt
TRBV6-5	-	few	TRBJ1-1	13	CASITPLGREAFF	TGTGCCAGCATTACCCCACTGGGAAGAGAAGCTTTCTTT
TRBV19	-	-	TRBJ1-1	15	CASSIGQTPNTEAFF	TGTGCCAGTAGTATTGGTCAGACTCCCAACACTGAAGCTTTCTTT
TRBV6-1	TRBD1	few	TRBJ1-2	13	CARSTGPNYGYTF	TGTGCCAGATCGACAGGGCCCAACTATGGCTACACCTTC
TRBV6-2/TRBV6-3	-	-	TRBJ2-1	15	CASSYSLLGGDEQFF	TGTGCCAGCAGTTACTCGTTACTTGGTGGGGATGAGCAGTTCTTC
TRBV12-5	-	-	TRBJ2-6	15	CASGLVGFGANVLTF	TGTGCTAGTGGTTTGGTTGGTTTTGGGGCCAACGTCCTGACTTTC
TRBV27	-	few	TRBJ2-1	11	CASSGTNEQFF	TGTGCCAGCAGTGGGACAAATGAGCAGTTCTTC
TRBV4-2	-	-	TRBJ1-1	15	CASSQDRGGNTEAFF	TGTGCCAGCAGCCAAGATAGGGGGGGGAACACTGAAGCTTTCTTT
TRBV10-3	TRBD2	few	TRBJ2-3	18	CAITPVAGGLRDTDTQYF	TGTGCCATCACCCCGGTAGCGGGGGGGCTTAGAGACACAGATACGCAGTATTTT
TRBV6-5	TRBD1	few	TRBJ1-2	16	CASSYSRQGGNYGYTF	TGTGCCAGCAGTTATTCTCGACAGGGAGGAAACTATGGCTACACCTTC
TRBV6-5	-	-	TRBJ1-4	18	CASSQGTSYGDADEKLFF	TGTGCCAGCAGTCAAGGGACATCCTATGGGGATGCTGATGAAAAACTGTTTTTT
TRBV7-6	-	many	TRBJ1-6	15	CASSLGVEGDSPLHF	TGTGCCAGCAGCTTAGGAGTAGAGGGTGATTCACCCCTCCACTTT
TRBV7-6	TRBD1	-	TRBJ1-1	13	CASSATQGAEAFF	TGTGCCAGCAGCGCGACACAGGGGGCTGAAGCTTTCTTT
TRBV7-9	TRBD1	-	TRBJ2-7	13	CAIGQGAPYEQYF	TGTGCCATCGGACAGGGGGCCCCCTACGAGCAGTACTTC
TRBV7-9	-	many	TRBJ2-7	14	CASSSDTQPYEQYF	TGTGCCAGCAGCTCGGACACGCAGCCCTACGAGCAGTACTTC
TRBV19	-	-	TRBJ1-5	15	CASTRDRRINQPQHF	TGTGCCAGTACTAGGGACCGAAGAATCAATCAGCCCCAGCATTTT
TRBV7-2	-	-	TRBJ2-5	15	CASSLIELVWETQYF	TGTGCCAGCAGCTTAATTGAGTTGGTTTGGGAGACCCAGTACTTC
TRBV6-5	TRBD2	few	TRBJ2-1	15	CASSYGGGDVDEQFF	TGTGCCAGCAGTTACGGGGGGGGGGACGTTGATGAGCAGTTCTTC